The 29 T cell receptor beta chains given below trace back to one sample, sequenced in a study of blood T cells in healthy people across ages. A second about 6 to 12 cycle PCR used barcoded and J-beta primers. From the 5' RACE reads, TCRdb called clonotypes with MiXCR, one entry per CDR3 protein. The sample lists hundreds of thousands of distinct CDR3 sequences; over 45% were seen once. Sequenced material: blood. These receptor sequences come from a man under 40 in good health.

The J gene is TRBJ2-1, the V gene TRBV12-3 or TRBV12-4; TRBD2 aligns across 9 bases. CDR3 length: 17 residues. The trim removed 2 bases at V and 4 bases at J, leaving 9 bases unmatched. The CDR3 DNA sequence: TGTGCCAGCAGTTTACCTGTTAGCGGGGGAAGTTACAATGAGCAGTTCTTC. Residues: CASSLPVSGGSYNEQFF.

CDR3 sequence (DNA): TGTGCCACCAGCAGAGACCGCTCACTAGCGGGAGTTTACAATGAGCAGTTCTTC. Its translation is CATSRDRSLAGVYNEQFF. The genes are TRBV15 and TRBJ2-1; 11 nucleotides align to TRBD2. The CDR3 runs 18 residues. Unmatched junction bases numbered 8, after V lost 0 bases and J lost 4 bases. The germline V gene encodes CDR1 LNHNV and CDR2 YYDKDF (reference sequence).

This CDR3 is CASSQGSAGTDTQYF. The CDR3 nucleotides read TGCGCCAGCAGCCAAGGTTCCGCGGGGACAGATACGCAGTATTTT. This chain uses TRBV4-3 with TRBJ2-3; possibly TRBD2 for D (6 bases). Trimming took 1 base from V and 3 from J, leaving 11 bases between them. This CDR3 has 15 amino acids. Germline V CDR1 and CDR2: LGHNA, YSLEER.

The J gene is TRBJ2-4, the V gene TRBV10-3, with 11 bases that match TRBD2. The end of the DNA fits TRBJ2-7 better, so the J call may be wrong. Germline lookup yields CDR1 ENHRY and CDR2 SYGVKD. CDR3 length: 15 amino acids. CDR3 DNA: TGTGCCATCAGTGTAATAGCGGGAGGGTCCTACGAGCAGTACTTC. It translates to CAISVIAGGSYEQYF.

This clonotype was counted once. This chain's CDR3 is CASSYSFGTGGNYEQYF. CDR3 bases: TGTGCCAGCAGTTATAGTTTCGGGACAGGTGGGAATTACGAGCAGTACTTC. This chain links TRBV6-2 or TRBV6-3 with TRBJ2-5; 8 nucleotides line up with TRBD1. The better agreement between TRBJ2-7 and the DNA end casts doubt on the J call. Germline lookup yields CDR1 MNHEY and CDR2 SVGEGT. The CDR3 is made up of 17 amino acids.

The V call is TRBV5-1, the J call TRBJ2-3; no clear D. Germline CDR1 and CDR2: SGHRS and YFSETQ. The CDR3 has 14 amino acids. The V end lost 7 bases, the J end lost 0 bases, and 12 bases lay between the germline ends. The CDR3 loop is CASGVMESTDTQYF. CDR3 coding DNA: TGCGCCAGCGGAGTAATGGAAAGCACAGATACGCAGTATTTT.

V usage is TRBV9 and J usage is TRBJ2-3, with D possibly TRBD2 on 6 matching bases. CDR3 size: 14 residues. Germline lookup yields CDR1 SGDLS and CDR2 YYNGEE. Trimming took 2 bases from V and 2 from J, leaving 9 bases between them. The DNA for the CDR3 is TGTGCCAGCAGCGTCCGGGACTTCACAGATACGCAGTATTTT. It is translated as CASSVRDFTDTQYF. Filled out from reference TRBV9 and TRBJ2-3, the complete variable domain reads DSGVTQTPKHLITATGQRVTLRCSPRSGDLSVYWYQQSLDQGLQFLIQYYNGEERAKGNILERFSAQQFPDLHSELNLSSLELGDSALYFCASSVRDFTDTQYFGPGTRLTVL.

The DNA of the CDR3 is TGCGCCAGCGCCTGGGTTGAGACTAATGAAAAACTGTTTTTT. Translated, it gives CASAWVETNEKLFF. V is TRBV4-3 and J is TRBJ1-4; D is uncertain. The CDR3 runs 14 residues. V was trimmed by 8 bases and J by 2 bases, leaving 12 bases between them. Per germline, CDR1 LGHNA and CDR2 YSLEER.

The chain employs TRBV24-1 and TRBJ2-5; 8 bases are a match to TRBD2. The CDR3 is 16 amino acids. Per the germline V gene, CDR1 is KGHDR and CDR2 is SFDVKD. V gave up 4 bases and J gave up 0 bases; unmatched junction bases: 6. DNA for the CDR3: TGTGCCACCAGTGACGCCGGGAGGGGTAACCAAGAGACCCAGTACTTC. It codes for CATSDAGRGNQETQYF.

This clonotype was recorded a few times. The chain recombines TRBV5-1 with TRBJ2-4; weak D call: TRBD1 (5 bases). Trimming pared 2 bases from V and 7 bases from J, leaving 13 bases between. CDR3 length equals 14 residues. In germline, CDR1 is SGHRS, CDR2 YFSETQ. CDR3 DNA: TGCGCCAGCAGCTTACCTGACAGTAACAACATTCAGTACTTC. It encodes CASSLPDSNNIQYF.

This rearrangement joins TRBV7-2 to TRBJ2-5; 9 nucleotides align to TRBD2. Germline values: CDR1 SGHTA, CDR2 FQGNSA. V trimming: 1 base; J trimming: 4 bases; junction bases outside the gene matches: 7. The CDR3 is made up of 16 amino acids. CDR3 nucleotide sequence: TGTGCCAGCAGCTTAGAGGGCGGGAGGGGTATAGAGACCCAGTACTTC. Amino acids: CASSLEGGRGIETQYF.

V is TRBV5-1 and J is TRBJ2-7, with 8 bases identical to TRBD2. This CDR3 has 15 amino acids. V shed 3 bases and J 2 bases; nucleotides not matched to a gene: 7. CDR1 is SGHRS and CDR2 is YFSETQ in the germline V gene. The CDR3 DNA sequence: TGCGCCAGCAGCTCGGCGGGAGGCCCGACCTACGAGCAGTACTTC. Amino acid sequence: CASSSAGGPTYEQYF. The full variable domain, completed using reference TRBV5-1 and TRBJ2-7, is KAGVTQTPRYLIKTRGQQVTLSCSPISGHRSVSWYQQTPGQGLQFLFEYFSETQRNKGNFPGRFSGRQFSNSRSEMNVSTLELGDSALYLCASSSAGGPTYEQYFGPGTRLTVT.

The rearrangement links TRBV5-1 to TRBJ2-3; 10 bases map to TRBD2. The CDR3 runs to 16 residues. Losses at the gene ends were 3 bases for V and 0 bases for J; bases not matched to a gene: 4. Germline assignment: CDR1 SGHRS and CDR2 YFSETQ. The CDR3 sequence is CASSWVSGGSTDTQYF. DNA of the CDR3: TGCGCCAGCAGCTGGGTTAGCGGGGGGAGCACAGATACGCAGTATTTT.

This chain uses TRBV5-1 with TRBJ2-5; TRBD2 agrees at 10 bases. Germline trimming cut 8 bases from V and 4 bases from J; bases unmatched to any gene: 11. The CDR3 is 15 residues long. Germline V gene data show CDR1 as SGHRS and CDR2 as YFSETQ. CDR3 sequence reads: CASRGLAGVGETQYF. The CDR3, as DNA: TGCGCCAGTCGGGGGCTAGCGGGAGTAGGAGAGACCCAGTACTTC.

This chain uses TRBV20-1 with TRBJ1-2, with no clear D. CDR1 and CDR2 (germline): DFQATT, SNEGSKA (reference sequence). The CDR3 totals 10 residues. Deletions cut 6 bases from V and 4 bases from J, with 6 bases between. The CDR3 loop is CSAPTYGYTF. The CDR3 DNA sequence: TGCAGTGCGCCCACCTATGGCTACACCTTC.

This rearrangement joins TRBV11-2 to TRBJ1-1; 7 bases match TRBD1. With V trimmed by 5 bases and J by 9 bases, 18 bases remained unmatched. The CDR3 has 16 amino acids. Germline V gives CDR1 SGHAT, CDR2 FQNNGV. The CDR3 sequence is CASSQTPTRQGKQAFF. For the CDR3, the DNA is TGTGCCAGCAGCCAGACTCCCACGCGACAGGGAAAACAAGCTTTCTTT.

The chain is built from TRBV28 and TRBJ2-1, with 13 bases fitting TRBD2. The CDR3 extends over 17 amino acids. V lost 6 bases and J lost 5; bases outside the gene matches: 10. In germline, CDR1 is MDHEN, CDR2 SYDVKM. CDR3 protein: CASSPTSGRALDNEQFF. Here the CDR3 DNA reads TGTGCCAGCAGCCCTACTAGCGGGAGGGCATTAGACAATGAGCAGTTCTTC.

The gene calls are TRBV7-2 and TRBJ2-5; D possibly corresponds to TRBD2 (5 bases). Between the trimmed V and J ends, which lost 5 bases and 4 bases, there was a span of 11 bases. The germline V gene encodes CDR1 SGHTA and CDR2 FQGNSA. The CDR3 consists of 13 residues. CDR3 sequence: CASSQDYVETQYF. In DNA form, the CDR3 reads TGTGCCAGCAGCCAAGACTATGTAGAGACCCAGTACTTC.

This clonotype was picked up a small number of times. The gene calls are TRBV15 and TRBJ1-4; 7 bases fit TRBD1. CDR3 size: 16 residues. The germline V gene encodes CDR1 LNHNV and CDR2 YYDKDF (reference sequence). The J segment lost 8 bases and the V segment lost 0 bases, leaving 9 bases of the junction unmatched. This CDR3 reads CATSRDRRGQLEKLFF. As DNA, the CDR3 is TGTGCCACCAGCAGAGATCGGCGGGGACAGTTGGAAAAACTGTTTTTT.

The rearrangement joins TRBV3-1 to TRBJ2-5; 8 bases line up with TRBD2. There are 17 residues in the CDR3. Germline loops: CDR1 LGHDT, CDR2 YNNKEL (reference sequence). The trim removed 4 bases at V and 4 bases at J, leaving 14 bases unmatched. This CDR3 reads CASSRTPRGGGSETQYF. The CDR3 nucleotides are TGTGCCAGCAGCCGCACACCCCGTGGCGGGGGGTCAGAGACCCAGTACTTC.

The genes are TRBV7-9 and TRBJ1-2; D not resolved. This CDR3 has 15 residues. CDR1 is SEHNR, CDR2 FQNEAQ, per germline (reference sequence). Trimming took off 0 bases at V and 4 bases at J, with 12 bases between the two ends. The CDR3 bases are TGTGCCAGCAGCTTAGCGCTGGTCTCAGGCTATGGCTACACCTTC. Its protein is CASSLALVSGYGYTF.

The chain links TRBV28 to TRBJ2-2; unclear D gene. This CDR3 is built from 16 residues. Trimming removed 5 bases from V and 8 bases from J, with 21 bases in between. Per germline, CDR1 MDHEN and CDR2 SYDVKM. CDR3 sequence: CASSPITTRSLGELFF. The CDR3 DNA follows: TGTGCCAGCAGTCCCATCACTACGCGGTCCCTAGGGGAGCTGTTTTTT.

This clonotype was detected once. The J gene is TRBJ1-2, the V gene TRBV9; D uncertain. The CDR3 sequence is 14 residues long. The V and J ends lost 5 bases and 8 bases respectively, with 19 bases between them. Germline CDR1 SGDLS, CDR2 YYNGEE. The DNA for the CDR3 is TGTGCCAGCAGAGAACCTACAATTTTAGAGGGCTACACCTTC. This gives the protein CASREPTILEGYTF.

The chain has TRBV15 and TRBJ2-5, with TRBD2 matching over 7 bases. J was trimmed by 11 bases and V by 0 bases; bases with no gene match: 9. CDR3 length equals 14 residues. Germline V gives CDR1 LNHNV, CDR2 YYDKDF (reference sequence). CDR3 region: CATSRDLAEPSQYF. The CDR3 DNA sequence: TGTGCCACCAGCAGAGATCTAGCGGAGCCTTCTCAGTACTTC.

The gene calls are TRBV12-3 or TRBV12-4 and TRBJ2-5, with 7 bases lining up with TRBD1. With the DNA end fitting TRBJ2-4 better, the J assignment may be wrong. This CDR3 has 12 amino acids. This CDR3 reads CASNQGENIQYF. In DNA, the CDR3 is TGTGCCAGCAACCAGGGGGAAAACATTCAGTACTTC.

This clonotype has just a few counts. The chain's CDR3 is CACRQGTGSPLHF. The CDR3 DNA sequence: TGTGCCTGCCGACAGGGTACAGGTTCACCCCTCCACTTT. The chain joins TRBV30 to TRBJ1-6, with 7 bases aligning to TRBD1. In germline, CDR1 is GTSNPN, CDR2 SVGIG (reference sequence). Unmatched junction bases numbered 8, after V lost 6 bases and J lost 9 bases. There are 13 residues in the CDR3.

This clonotype has a handful of counts. V gene TRBV4-2 combines with J gene TRBJ2-1; 8 bases fit TRBD2. The length of the CDR3 is 15 residues. Trimming cost V 3 bases and J 7 bases; bases outside gene matches: 8. Germline CDR1 and CDR2: LGHNA and YNFKEQ. CDR3 residues: CASSHPGLDRNEQFF. CDR3 coding DNA: TGTGCCAGCAGCCATCCGGGACTAGATCGGAATGAGCAGTTCTTC.

This clonotype was counted only a few times. The CDR3 DNA follows: TGCGCCAGCAGCCGATCTAGCGGGAGTGGTGAGACCCAGTACTTC. Residues: CASSRSSGSGETQYF. The chain employs TRBV5-1 and TRBJ2-5; 10 bases match TRBD2. The CDR3 covers 15 residues. CDR1 is SGHRS and CDR2 is YFSETQ in the germline V gene. J gave up 5 bases and V 4 bases, and 8 bases lay outside the gene matches.

The chain uses TRBV6-1 and TRBJ2-7; 10 bases align to TRBD2. Trimming removed 6 bases from V and 1 base from J; junction bases left unmatched: 6. This CDR3 has 15 residues. Germline CDR1 is MNHNS and CDR2 is SASEGT. The CDR3 region is CASSPPSGGSYEQYF. For the CDR3, the DNA is TGTGCCAGCAGCCCCCCTAGCGGGGGTTCCTACGAGCAGTACTTC.